Below are 9 T cell receptor beta chains sequenced from a single sample in a study of blood T cell repertoires in COVID-19. TCRdb's table, derived via immunoSEQ multiplex PCR, lists solely in-frame clones and lacks some. The repertoire holds fewer than 250,000 clones, with over 75% as singletons. The source material was PBMCs or T cells enriched from blood (not recorded which). These receptors all stem from a man younger than 45 in a cohort exposed to, infected with or recovered from COVID-19 (not recorded which).

V and J are TRBV5-1 and TRBJ2-1; the D is unclear. V was shortened by 7 bases and J by 2 bases, with 7 bases between the two germline ends. CDR3 length: 12 residues. Germline CDR1 reads SGHRS; CDR2 reads YFSETQ. In DNA form, the CDR3 reads TGCGCCAGCGCCATAGCCTACAATGAGCAGTTCTTC. Its protein is CASAIAYNEQFF.

The CDR3 coding sequence is TGTGCCAGCAGGGCGAGTAGCGGGAGGCAAGAGACCCAGTACTTC. It is translated as CASRASSGRQETQYF. The chain combines TRBV5-4 with TRBJ2-5, with 10 bases matching TRBD2. CDR1 and CDR2 from the germline V gene are SGHNT and YYREEE (reference sequence). The CDR3 is 15 residues long. V was pared by 5 bases and J by 2 bases, with 6 bases of the junction left unmatched. The full variable domain, with the rest looked up from reference TRBV5-4 and TRBJ2-5, is ETGVTQSPTHLIKTRGQQVTLRCSSQSGHNTVSWYQQALGQGPQFIFQYYREEENGRGNFPPRFSGLQFPNYSSELNVNALELDDSALYLCASRASSGRQETQYFGPGTRLLVL.

J is TRBJ2-7 and V is TRBV28, with 10 bases matching TRBD2. Germline V gives CDR1 MDHEN, CDR2 SYDVKM. The CDR3 is made up of 15 amino acids. The ends lost 7 bases at V and 4 bases at J; junction bases unmatched: 10. Written as DNA, the CDR3 is TGTGCCAGCACACGAACCGGACTAGCGGATTACGAGCAGTACTTC. Translation: CASTRTGLADYEQYF.

This sequence joins TRBV15 and TRBJ2-1; possibly TRBD1 for D (6 bases). The CDR3 consists of 14 residues. V lost 6 bases and J 6 bases, leaving 15 bases between the germline ends. CDR1 is LNHNV and CDR2 is YYDKDF in the germline V gene (reference sequence). The CDR3 coding sequence is TGTGCCACCAGAACCCGACGACAGGTCAATGAGCAGTTCTTC. It translates to CATRTRRQVNEQFF.

Written as DNA, the CDR3 is TGTGCCAGCAGCTACGATGGACTAGCGGGAGGGAACTACGAGCAGTACTTC. It specifies CASSYDGLAGGNYEQYF. This chain joins TRBV7-2 and TRBJ2-7; 15 positions match TRBD2. The CDR3 extends over 17 amino acids. Germline V lookup: CDR1 SGHTA, CDR2 FQGNSA. The V and J ends lost 4 bases and 3 bases, in that order; junction bases with no gene match: 7. Together with reference TRBV7-2 and TRBJ2-7, the CDR3 gives the full variable domain: GAGVSQSPSNKVTEKGKDVELRCDPISGHTALYWYRQSLGQGLEFLIYFQGNSAPDKSGLPSDRFSAERTGGSVSTLTIQRTQQEDSAVYLCASSYDGLAGGNYEQYFGPGTRLTVT.

This rearrangement joins TRBV18 to TRBJ2-5; D is perhaps TRBD2 (6 bases). The CDR3 runs to 13 residues. V was pared by 1 base and J by 4 bases, with 7 bases between. Germline V lookup: CDR1 KGHSH, CDR2 LQKENI. The CDR3 loop is CASSPQGGETQYF. Written as DNA, the CDR3 is TGTGCCAGCTCACCACAGGGAGGAGAGACCCAGTACTTC.

The chain combines TRBV5-4 with TRBJ2-5; 8 bases line up with TRBD2. The J segment lost 5 bases and the V segment lost 4 bases, leaving 7 bases of the junction unmatched. The germline gives CDR1 SGHNT, CDR2 YYREEE (reference sequence). The CDR3 sequence is 14 residues long. CDR3 sequence: CASSSPGGGETQYF. CDR3 DNA sequence: TGTGCCAGCAGCAGCCCGGGGGGGGGTGAGACCCAGTACTTC.

The V gene is TRBV27, the J gene TRBJ2-3; 10 bases match TRBD2. The CDR3 spans 18 residues. Looked up from germline, CDR1 is MNHEY and CDR2 is SMNVEV (reference sequence). Trimming at V came to 5 bases and at J to 6 bases, leaving 17 bases not matched to a gene. CDR3 coding DNA: TGTGCCAGCAGTGGGGCTAGCGGGAGTGGGCTCGCGTTCGATACGCAGTATTTT. This translates into CASSGASGSGLAFDTQYF.

The chain joins TRBV19 to TRBJ2-7, with 12 nucleotides matching TRBD2. The V and J ends lost 3 bases and 6 bases, in that order; junction bases with no gene match: 6. The V gene's germline CDR1 is LNHDA and CDR2 SQIVND (reference sequence). The CDR3 spans 15 residues. The CDR3 sequence: CASSIGLAGRAEQYF. In nucleotides, the CDR3 is TGTGCCAGTAGTATCGGACTAGCGGGACGGGCCGAGCAGTACTTC.